The clone carrying this TCR beta chain has a handful of counts. Its antigen remains unidentified. Template switching supplied a universal primer site; unique molecular identifiers were carried on the cDNA. TCRdb re-analysed the 5' RACE reads in MiXCR, keeping a single row per CDR3 protein. The sample yields roughly 250,000 distinct CDR3 sequences, around an eighth seen once. V lost 11 bases and J lost 4, with 18 bases in between. The CDR3 runs 14 residues. CDR1 LGHDT and CDR2 YNNKEL come from the germline V gene (reference sequence). This sample was included in a study of identical twins. Study-level findings and limits: Alpha sequences out of frame and shared by twins had excess low generation probability. Models predicted too little out-of-frame TCR alpha sharing in monozygotic twins. Invariant MAIT and iNKT cells may have partly biased zero-insertion analyses.

This TCR derives from a woman aged 18-30 years in good health. This chain links TRBV3-1 with TRBJ1-3; possibly TRBD1 for D (6 bases). Sequencing used memory (CD45RO+) T cells sorted from blood. The CDR3 is CASIGRGGGNTIYF. The CDR3 DNA is TGTGCCTCCATTGGCAGGGGTGGCGGAAACACCATATATTTT.